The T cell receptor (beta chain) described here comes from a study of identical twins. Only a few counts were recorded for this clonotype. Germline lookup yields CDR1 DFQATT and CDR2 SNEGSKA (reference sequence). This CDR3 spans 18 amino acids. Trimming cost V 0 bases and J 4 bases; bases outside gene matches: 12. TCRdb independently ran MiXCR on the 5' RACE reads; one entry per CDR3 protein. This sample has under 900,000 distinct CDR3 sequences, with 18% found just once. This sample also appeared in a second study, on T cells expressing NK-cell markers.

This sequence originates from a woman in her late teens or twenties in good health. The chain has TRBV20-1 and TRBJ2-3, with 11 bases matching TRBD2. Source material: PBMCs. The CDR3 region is CSARDWGGGSGRADTQYF. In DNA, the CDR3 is TGCAGTGCTAGAGATTGGGGTGGCGGTAGCGGGAGGGCAGATACGCAGTATTTT.